A single sample gave rise to the 15 T cell receptor beta chains below, sequenced in a study of T cell responses to AZD1222 COVID-19 vaccine. Using immunoSEQ multiplex PCR, the repertoire was profiled, and TCRdb retains in-frame clones only, with some absent. Among roughly 60,000 clones listed, around 80% were seen once. The sample consisted of peripheral blood, taken on day 0 of AZD1222 vaccination. Receptor source: an adult in good health.

The gene calls are TRBV2 and TRBJ1-4; D gene uncertain. The germline gives CDR1 SNHLY, CDR2 FYNNEI. V dropped 5 bases and J dropped 6 bases, with 10 bases sitting between them. This CDR3 has 13 residues. The CDR3: CASSPLIYEKLFF. CDR3 in DNA: TGTGCCAGCAGTCCCCTAATCTATGAAAAACTGTTTTTT. Together with reference TRBV2 and TRBJ1-4, the CDR3 gives the full variable domain: EPEVTQTPSHQVTQMGQEVILRCVPISNHLYFYWYRQILGQKVEFLVSFYNNEISEKSEIFDDQFSVERPDGSNFTLKIRSTKLEDSAMYFCASSPLIYEKLFFGSGTQLSVL.

This clone has only one observation. CDR3: CASSFPGQNYGYTF. The CDR3, as DNA: TGTGCCAGCAGCTTTCCAGGACAGAACTATGGCTACACCTTC. V gene TRBV11-3 combines with J gene TRBJ1-2, with a tentative D call TRBD1 (6 bases). Trimming pared 3 bases from V and 2 bases from J, leaving 10 bases between. Germline V gives CDR1 SGHNT, CDR2 YENEEA. The CDR3 runs to 14 residues.

The V and J genes are TRBV3-1 (or the pseudogene TRBV3-2) and TRBJ2-7, with D tentatively TRBD1 (6 bases). The ends were cut back, 4 bases at V and 0 bases at J, with 22 bases in the middle. The CDR3 contains 18 residues. Germline V gene data show CDR1 as LGHDT and CDR2 as YNNKEL (reference sequence). CDR3 residues: CASSPSDRFYRSSYEQYV. CDR3 bases: TGTGCCAGCAGCCCCTCGGACAGATTCTATAGGAGCTCCTACGAGCAGTACGTC.

The DNA for the CDR3 is TGTGCCAGCAGCCATCGCCAGAGACACACCATATATTTT. Its translation is CASSHRQRHTIYF. The chain links TRBV12-3 or TRBV12-4 to TRBJ1-3; D gene unclear. This CDR3 has 13 residues. Trimming removed 6 bases at V and 8 bases at J, with 14 bases between.

J is TRBJ1-2 and V is TRBV10-3, with 8 bases aligning to TRBD1. Germline CDR1 ENHRY, CDR2 SYGVKD. This CDR3 has 14 residues. With 0 bases clipped from V and 6 bases from J, the junction kept 3 bases outside the gene matches. The CDR3 sequence: CAISESGQGHGYTF. The DNA for the CDR3 is TGTGCCATCAGTGAGTCCGGACAGGGTCATGGCTACACCTTC.

V is TRBV5-1 and J is TRBJ1-3; 8 bases are a match to TRBD1. This CDR3 is 16 amino acids long. CDR1 SGHRS and CDR2 YFSETQ come from the germline V gene. The junction had 5 bases not matched to a gene; V was cut back by 0 bases and J by 3 bases. CDR3 sequence reads: CASSLVPGTGGNTIYF. CDR3 nucleotide sequence: TGCGCCAGCAGCTTGGTGCCTGGGACAGGTGGAAACACCATATATTTT.

This clone was counted between two and nine times. The chain uses TRBV4-2 and TRBJ2-7; TRBD2 might be the D (5 bases). Per the germline V gene, CDR1 is LGHNA and CDR2 is YNFKEQ. V was cut by 1 base and J by 0 bases, with 10 bases left in between. This CDR3 comprises 15 residues. The CDR3 DNA is TGTGCCAGCAGCCAAGCTTGGACTGACTCCTACGAGCAGTACGTC. Encoded protein: CASSQAWTDSYEQYV.

CDR3 region: CATSSPRTSGRVPREQFF. The CDR3 region has the DNA TGTGCCACCAGCTCACCCCGGACTAGCGGGAGGGTCCCGCGAGAGCAGTTCTTC. The chain is built from TRBV15 and TRBJ2-1; TRBD2 matches 15 bases. Per germline, CDR1 LNHNV and CDR2 YYDKDF (reference sequence). The CDR3 is made up of 18 amino acids. Unmatched junction bases numbered 15, after V lost 5 bases and J lost 10 bases. Based on the CDR3 plus reference TRBV15 and TRBJ2-1, the full variable domain is DAMVIQNPRYQVTQFGKPVTLSCSQTLNHNVMYWYQQKSSQAPKLLFHYYDKDFNNEADTPDNFQSRRPNTSFCFLDIRSPGLGDTAMYLCATSSPRTSGRVPREQFFGPGTRLTVL.

CDR3 sequence (DNA): TGTGCCAGTAGTCCGGGACAGGGGGCTACTGAAGCTTTCTTT. Encoded protein: CASSPGQGATEAFF. The chain couples TRBV19 to TRBJ1-1, with TRBD1 matching 12 bases. The CDR3 runs to 14 residues. With 5 bases clipped from V and 5 bases from J, the junction kept 3 bases outside the gene matches. From germline, CDR1 is LNHDA and CDR2 SQIVND (reference sequence).

The chain couples TRBV5-5 to TRBJ2-2; D is uncertain. The CDR3 has 14 amino acids. The germline V gene has CDR1 SGHKS and CDR2 YYEKEE (reference sequence). V was cut by 2 bases and J by 2 bases, with 7 bases left in between. The chain's CDR3 is CASSFSSNTGELFF. In nucleotides, the CDR3 is TGTGCCAGCAGCTTTTCTTCAAACACCGGGGAGCTGTTTTTT.

Here the CDR3 DNA reads TGTGCCAGCAGTGTAAACAGGGGAGGCTACACCTTC. Translated: CASSVNRGGYTF. V is TRBV25-1 and J is TRBJ1-2; TRBD1 matches at 7 bases. With V trimmed by 4 bases and J by 8 bases, 4 bases remained unmatched. The germline gives CDR1 MGHDK, CDR2 SYGVNS. The CDR3 covers 12 residues.

V gene TRBV5-1 combines with J gene TRBJ2-2; a weak D match, TRBD1 (6 bases). Germline CDR1 is SGHRS and CDR2 is YFSETQ. The CDR3 totals 13 residues. Trimming took 2 bases from V and 5 from J, leaving 7 bases between them. The CDR3 protein is CASSFTGTGELFF. The CDR3 nucleotides read TGCGCCAGCAGCTTTACAGGGACCGGGGAGCTGTTTTTT.

The chain joins TRBV4-1 to TRBJ2-7; D not resolved. V was pared by 3 bases and J by 2 bases, with 17 bases between. Germline CDR1 reads MGHRA; CDR2 reads YSYEKL. This CDR3 has 16 residues. Here the CDR3 reads CASSQEDFFLTYEQYF. In nucleotides, the CDR3 is TGCGCCAGCAGCCAGGAAGACTTTTTCCTGACCTACGAGCAGTACTTC.

The rearrangement links TRBV9 to TRBJ1-6; tentative D call: TRBD1 (6 bases). The CDR3 is made up of 15 amino acids. Germline loops: CDR1 SGDLS, CDR2 YYNGEE. Trimming took off 6 bases at V and 4 bases at J, with 14 bases between the two ends. The CDR3 loop reads CASISMRGYNSPLHF. The CDR3 coding sequence is TGTGCCAGCATCTCAATGAGGGGGTATAATTCACCCCTCCACTTT.

This chain connects TRBV29-1 to TRBJ2-2, with 9 bases that match TRBD1. J was trimmed by 4 bases and V by 5 bases; bases with no gene match: 8. The CDR3 is 15 residues long. CDR1 SQVTM and CDR2 ANQGSEA come from the germline V gene. The CDR3 region has the DNA TGCAGCGTTAAGACCGGGACAGGGTCCACCGGGGAGCTGTTTTTT. As protein: CSVKTGTGSTGELFF.